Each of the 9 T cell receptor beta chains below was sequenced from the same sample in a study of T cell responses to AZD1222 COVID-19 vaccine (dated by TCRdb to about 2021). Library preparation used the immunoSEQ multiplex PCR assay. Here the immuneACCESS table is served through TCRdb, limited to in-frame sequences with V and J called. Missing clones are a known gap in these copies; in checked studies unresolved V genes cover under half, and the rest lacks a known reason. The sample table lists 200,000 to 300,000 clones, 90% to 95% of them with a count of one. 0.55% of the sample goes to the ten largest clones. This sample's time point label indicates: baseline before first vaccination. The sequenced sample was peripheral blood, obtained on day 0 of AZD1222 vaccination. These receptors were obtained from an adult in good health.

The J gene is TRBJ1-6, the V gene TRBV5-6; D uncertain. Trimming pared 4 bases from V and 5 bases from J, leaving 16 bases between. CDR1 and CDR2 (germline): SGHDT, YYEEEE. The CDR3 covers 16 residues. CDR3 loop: CASSRSFRLDNSPLHF. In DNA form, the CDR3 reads TGTGCCAGCAGCAGGAGCTTTCGCCTCGATAATTCACCCCTCCACTTT.

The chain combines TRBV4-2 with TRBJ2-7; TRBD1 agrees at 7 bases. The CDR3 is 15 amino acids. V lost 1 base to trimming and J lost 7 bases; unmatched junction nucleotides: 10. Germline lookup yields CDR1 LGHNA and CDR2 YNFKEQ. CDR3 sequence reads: CASSQGVRDSREQYF. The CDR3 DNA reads TGTGCCAGCAGCCAAGGGGTACGGGACAGCCGGGAGCAGTACTTC.

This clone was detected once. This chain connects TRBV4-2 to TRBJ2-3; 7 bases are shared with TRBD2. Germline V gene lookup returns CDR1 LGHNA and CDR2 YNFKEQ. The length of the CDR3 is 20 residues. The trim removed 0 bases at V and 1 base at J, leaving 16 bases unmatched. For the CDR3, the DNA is TGTGCCAGCAGCCAAGATCGCCTCCCCGGGGCGGGGGAACGCACAGATACGCAGTATTTT. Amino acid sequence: CASSQDRLPGAGERTDTQYF.

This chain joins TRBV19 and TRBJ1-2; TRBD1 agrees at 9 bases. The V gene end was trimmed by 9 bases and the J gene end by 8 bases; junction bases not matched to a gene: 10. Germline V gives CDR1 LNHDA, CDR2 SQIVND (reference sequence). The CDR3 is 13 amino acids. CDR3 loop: CASRGTGNGGYTF. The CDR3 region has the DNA TGTGCCAGCCGAGGGACAGGGAATGGAGGCTACACCTTC.

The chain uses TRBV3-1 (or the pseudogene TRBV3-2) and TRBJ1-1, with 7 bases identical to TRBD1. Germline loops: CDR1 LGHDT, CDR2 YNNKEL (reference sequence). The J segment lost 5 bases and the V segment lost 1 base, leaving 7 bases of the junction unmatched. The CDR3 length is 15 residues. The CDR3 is CASSQAYRGETEAFF. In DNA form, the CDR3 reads TGTGCCAGCAGCCAAGCATACAGGGGAGAAACTGAAGCTTTCTTT.

The CDR3: CASSPRGGQFF. The CDR3 bases are TGTGCCAGCAGCCCACGTGGGGGGCAGTTCTTC. This chain links TRBV12-3 or TRBV12-4 with TRBJ2-1, with D tentatively TRBD1 or TRBD2 (5 bases each). The CDR3 length is 11 residues. Trimming shortened V by 6 bases and J by 12 bases, and 12 bases separated the two germline ends.

CDR3 residues: CASSAGGVNYGYTF. The DNA of the CDR3 is TGTGCCAGCAGCGCTGGGGGGGTCAACTATGGCTACACCTTC. The J gene is TRBJ1-2, the V gene TRBV9; the D gene is possibly TRBD1 (5 bases). CDR1 and CDR2 (germline): SGDLS, YYNGEE. The CDR3 runs 14 residues. V was cut by 3 bases and J by 2 bases, with 11 bases left in between.

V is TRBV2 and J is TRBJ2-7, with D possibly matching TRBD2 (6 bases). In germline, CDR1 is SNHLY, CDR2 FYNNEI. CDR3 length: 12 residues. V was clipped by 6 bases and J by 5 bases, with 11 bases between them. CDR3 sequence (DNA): TGTGCCAGCAGAATGTCGGGAGACGAGCAGTACTTC. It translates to CASRMSGDEQYF. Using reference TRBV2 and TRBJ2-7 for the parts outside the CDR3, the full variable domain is EPEVTQTPSHQVTQMGQEVILRCVPISNHLYFYWYRQILGQKVEFLVSFYNNEISEKSEIFDDQFSVERPDGSNFTLKIRSTKLEDSAMYFCASRMSGDEQYFGPGTRLTVT.

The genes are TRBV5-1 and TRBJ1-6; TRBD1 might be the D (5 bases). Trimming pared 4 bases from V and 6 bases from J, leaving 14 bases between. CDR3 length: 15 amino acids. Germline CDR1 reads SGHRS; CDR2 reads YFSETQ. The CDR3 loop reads CASSRLMGLNSPLHF. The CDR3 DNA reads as TGCGCCAGCAGCCGACTAATGGGGCTTAATTCACCCCTCCACTTT.